This entry lists 10 T cell receptor beta chains sequenced from one sample in a study of technical replicates of blood from a handful of donors. Method: immunoSEQ multiplex PCR; TCRdb's copy keeps in-frame clones and lacks some. This sample yields tens of thousands of clones, of which around 94% are seen a single time; roughly 0.25% belongs to the top ten. Sequenced: T cells isolated from PBMCs. These receptors originate from a human donor in good health.

J is TRBJ2-5 and V is TRBV5-1, with 10 positions matching TRBD1. The germline V gene has CDR1 SGHRS and CDR2 YFSETQ. Trimming took 7 bases from V and 4 from J; bases not matched to a gene: 7. The CDR3 extends over 14 amino acids. The CDR3 reads CASSGTGAGETQYF. Here the CDR3 DNA reads TGCGCCAGCTCCGGGACAGGGGCAGGAGAGACCCAGTACTTC.

DNA of the CDR3: TGCGCCAGCAGCTTGGCCTTCAGGGGCTCCCTAACTGAAGCTTTCTTT. It translates to CASSLAFRGSLTEAFF. The chain has TRBV5-1 and TRBJ1-1, with D possibly matching TRBD1 (6 bases). The germline V gene encodes CDR1 SGHRS and CDR2 YFSETQ. The CDR3 is 16 residues long. V was shortened by 0 bases and J by 5 bases, with 17 bases between the two germline ends.

The V gene is TRBV19, the J gene TRBJ1-1; TRBD1 might be the D (5 bases). Trimming cost V 8 bases and J 9 bases, with 10 bases left between them. Germline loops: CDR1 LNHDA, CDR2 SQIVND (reference sequence). This CDR3 has 10 residues. The chain's CDR3 is CASGGGKAFF. CDR3 DNA: TGTGCCAGTGGGGGGGGAAAAGCTTTCTTT.

This clone was observed once. The chain joins TRBV2 to TRBJ1-2; 9 nucleotides agree with TRBD1. The V segment lost 1 base and the J segment 8 bases; nucleotides outside the gene matches: 5. The CDR3 is made up of 14 amino acids. The V gene's germline CDR1 is SNHLY and CDR2 FYNNEI. CDR3 coding DNA: TGTGCCAGCAGTGAAGAGTGGACAGGGGACGGCTACACCTTC. It encodes CASSEEWTGDGYTF.

The chain employs TRBV2 and TRBJ2-7; 13 bases match TRBD2. Germline V gene data show CDR1 as SNHLY and CDR2 as FYNNEI. The V and J ends lost 5 bases and 2 bases, in that order; junction bases with no gene match: 12. The CDR3 covers 18 residues. The CDR3 coding sequence is TGTGCCAGCAGTTTAGGACTAGCGGGGGCGGGCGACCCCTACGAGCAGTACTTC. It specifies CASSLGLAGAGDPYEQYF.

This clone came up once. The chain carries TRBV25-1 and TRBJ1-3; no firm D call. This CDR3 contains 11 residues. Germline values: CDR1 MGHDK, CDR2 SYGVNS. CDR3 nucleotide sequence: TGTGAGAGGGATTCTGGAAACACCATATATTTT. It is translated as CERDSGNTIYF.

The chain links TRBV28 to TRBJ1-2, with TRBD1 matching over 9 bases. The trim removed 8 bases at V and 4 bases at J, leaving 5 bases unmatched. In germline, CDR1 is MDHEN, CDR2 SYDVKM. The CDR3 is 13 residues long. Here the CDR3 reads CASGGQGGYGYTF. The CDR3 DNA is TGTGCCAGCGGGGGACAGGGCGGCTATGGCTACACCTTC.

This CDR3 reads CASSQGHGQYF. CDR3 sequence (DNA): TGTGCCAGCAGCCAAGGACATGGGCAGTACTTC. This sequence joins TRBV7-9 and TRBJ2-7; maybe TRBD1 (5 bases). V was shortened by 5 bases and J by 9 bases, with 11 bases between the two germline ends. This CDR3 contains 11 residues. Germline lookup yields CDR1 SEHNR and CDR2 FQNEAQ (reference sequence).

A single count supports this clone. J is TRBJ2-7 and V is TRBV7-2, with 9 positions matching TRBD2. The CDR3 length is 15 residues. Trimming removed 4 bases from V and 2 bases from J; junction bases left unmatched: 6. Per germline, CDR1 SGHTA and CDR2 FQGNSA. CDR3 protein: CASSSGLATTYEQYF. CDR3 nucleotide sequence: TGTGCCAGCAGCTCGGGACTAGCTACTACCTACGAGCAGTACTTC.

The chain joins TRBV5-4 to TRBJ1-2; 7 bases agree with TRBD1. The CDR3 has 15 residues. J lost 4 bases, V lost 4 bases, and 10 bases had no gene match. The germline CDR1 and CDR2 sequences are SGHNT and YYREEE (reference sequence). The CDR3 nucleotides read TGTGCCAGCAGCCTCCCAAGGGGGCCTCCCTATGGCTACACCTTC. Its protein product is CASSLPRGPPYGYTF.